This T cell receptor beta chain was documented in a study of beta chain features in type 1 diabetes. Study summary: The samples had roughly 100,000,000 sorted cells examined in all.

cDNA synthesis used the whole RNA isolate, giving expressed TCRB sequences. The read count averaged around 3.5 million across naive, central memory and regulatory T cell samples. Repertoires were generated with immunoSEQ multiplex PCR, while TCRdb's copy carries only in-frame clones and drops some. The table records some 370,000 clones, around 10% of them present only once. This clone has a handful of counts. The target antigen is unknown. The junction departs from germline at one end; a sequencing error may be responsible. Study outcomes and limitations: A greater similarity of naive, central memory and Treg TCRB repertoires was seen among patients than among healthy donors. For Type 1 diabetes patients, all four CD4+ subsets carried TCRB CDR3s that were moderately but significantly shorter.

Sorted CD4+ subsets: naive, central memory, regulatory, stem cell-like memory (CD45RO/CCR7/CD25/CD127/CD95/CD27 panel). Germline CDR1 is SGHNT and CDR2 is YYREEE (reference sequence). The CDR3 is made up of 17 amino acids. The origin of this receptor is a man aged 25-45 years with type 1 diabetes. This chain connects TRBV5-4 to TRBJ2-7, with 13 bases matching TRBD2. The specimen was central memory CD4+ T cells from blood. The CDR3 here is CASSQGLAGVDSYEQYF. In nucleotides, the CDR3 is TGCGCCAGCAGCCAAGGACTAGCGGGAGTGGATTCCTACGAGCAGTACTTC.